Here is one TCR beta chain with its context. V lost 5 bases, J lost 3 bases, and 16 bases lay in between. The CDR3 is 15 residues long. Germline values: CDR1 MNHEY, CDR2 SVGEGT. This entry belongs to a study of blood T cell repertoires in COVID-19. Overall study: Specimens from acute and convalescent COVID-19 originated in the United States, Italy and Spain. PBMCs, B-cell-depleted T cells, or T cells provided the cDNA or gDNA that made up the material.

Generated by immunoSEQ multiplex PCR, the TCRdb table keeps only in-frame clones and is missing some. The table includes about 200,000 clones, 90% detected once. J is TRBJ1-1 and V is TRBV6-2 or TRBV6-3; D gene unclear. The sequence was collected from a man between 45 and 60 years old with acute or convalescent COVID-19. The sample taken for sequencing was peripheral blood. CDR3 protein: CASSSRPIEDTEAFF. The CDR3, as DNA: TGTGCCAGCAGTAGTCGCCCCATTGAGGACACTGAAGCTTTCTTT.